This paragraph covers one T cell receptor (beta chain) sequence. The data derive from a study of blood T cell repertoires in COVID-19. Study-level background: The cDNA or gDNA used as material had been derived from T cells, B-cell-depleted T cells, or PBMCs.

This CDR3 has 13 amino acids. The ends were cut back, 6 bases at V and 5 bases at J, with 10 bases in the middle. Methods used by the authors: Amplification with reference gene primers provided the estimates of nucleated cell counts. Clones were sequenced by immunoSEQ multiplex PCR, and TCRdb holds only the in-frame ones, with some missing. V and J calls plus clone size are reproduced from that table; the DNA served to infer D and trimming. This table holds a few hundred thousand clones, approximately 87% found once. The clonotype was recovered from a man aged 55-75 years who had recovered from COVID-19. The chain couples TRBV12-3 or TRBV12-4 to TRBJ2-2; D uncertain. The sample was peripheral blood. The CDR3, as DNA: TGTGCCAGCAGATTTCGAGAAACCGGGGAGCTGTTTTTT. Its translation is CASRFRETGELFF.